Listed here are 9 T cell receptor beta chains from one sample, sequenced in a study of OX40 agonist ivuxolimab in advanced cancers. Assay: immunoSEQ multiplex PCR; the TCRdb copy retains only in-frame clones and omits some. The sample records fewer than 80,000 clones, around 83% being singletons. Here the sequenced sample was CD4+ or CD8+ T cells sorted from blood, taken in a trial of the OX40 agonist ivuxolimab. The origin of the receptors is an adult with an advanced solid tumor such as melanoma, head and neck, liver or kidney cancer.

The V and J genes are TRBV10-3 and TRBJ2-3, with TRBD2 identical over 10 bases. There are 15 residues in the CDR3. The germline gives CDR1 ENHRY, CDR2 SYGVKD. Trimming removed 10 bases from V and 5 bases from J; junction bases left unmatched: 12. The CDR3 DNA reads TGTGCCACCCGACCAAGCGGGGGGGCCATAGATACGCAGTATTTT. It specifies CATRPSGGAIDTQYF.

CDR3 loop: CASSFTGGTGELFF. CDR3 sequence (DNA): TGTGCCAGTAGTTTTACAGGGGGAACCGGGGAGCTGTTTTTT. V and J are TRBV19 and TRBJ2-2; TRBD1 aligns across 8 bases. The CDR3 sequence is 14 residues long. Germline values: CDR1 LNHDA, CDR2 SQIVND (reference sequence). V shed 5 bases, J shed 5 bases, and the junction held 4 bases outside the gene matches.

This chain uses TRBV7-2 with TRBJ1-2; no reliable D call. V was pared by 2 bases and J by 8 bases, with 15 bases between. The CDR3 extends over 14 amino acids. From germline, CDR1 is SGHTA and CDR2 FQGNSA. In DNA form, the CDR3 reads TGTGCCAGCAGCTTAAAGGGATACATGGACGGCTACACCTTC. This codes for CASSLKGYMDGYTF.

The chain recombines TRBV7-8 with TRBJ1-3; no reliable D call. The germline CDR1 and CDR2 sequences are SGHVS and FQNEAQ. Trimming removed 3 bases at V and 3 bases at J, with 12 bases between. This CDR3 contains 15 residues. CDR3 protein: CASSFVAGLGNTIYF. The CDR3 region has the DNA TGTGCCAGCAGCTTTGTCGCTGGACTTGGAAACACCATATATTTT.

The chain uses TRBV18 and TRBJ2-5; D uncertain. Germline CDR1 and CDR2: KGHSH and LQKENI. V lost 3 bases and J lost 1, with 6 bases in between. This CDR3 contains 13 residues. Here the CDR3 DNA reads TGTGCCAGCTCACCTAGCTCCCAAGAGACCCAGTACTTC. Its translation is CASSPSSQETQYF.

This clone has more than one count but fewer than ten. The V and J genes are TRBV6-1 and TRBJ1-2, with 10 bases that match TRBD1. The J segment lost 4 bases and the V segment lost 1 base, leaving 3 bases of the junction unmatched. Germline CDR1 reads MNHNS; CDR2 reads SASEGT. This CDR3 is built from 15 residues. CDR3 region: CASSEGWDRGYGYTF. For the CDR3, the DNA is TGTGCCAGCAGTGAAGGCTGGGACAGGGGCTATGGCTACACCTTC.

V gene TRBV29-1 combines with J gene TRBJ1-1, with 10 bases lining up with TRBD1. V was pared by 4 bases and J by 6 bases, with 5 bases of the junction left unmatched. The CDR3 totals 13 residues. The germline V gene has CDR1 SQVTM and CDR2 ANQGSEA. The CDR3 is CSVGGQGRPEAFF. The CDR3 DNA reads as TGCAGCGTTGGGGGACAGGGGAGGCCTGAAGCTTTCTTT.

The table lists this clone with a few counts. This rearrangement joins TRBV5-1 to TRBJ1-5; no clear D gene. Per germline, CDR1 SGHRS and CDR2 YFSETQ. Trimming left V 0 bases short and J 5 bases short, with 6 bases between. CDR3 length: 13 residues. The CDR3 sequence: CASSLEVDQPQHF. The CDR3 nucleotides are TGCGCCAGCAGCTTGGAAGTCGATCAGCCCCAGCATTTT.

The chain uses TRBV7-2 and TRBJ2-3; D is undetermined. The CDR3 length is 14 residues. The germline V gene encodes CDR1 SGHTA and CDR2 FQGNSA. The V end was cut by 4 bases, the J end by 3 bases, with 11 bases between. The CDR3 DNA is TGTGCCAGCAGCTCCTCCCGAGTGACAGATACGCAGTATTTT. It yields the protein CASSSSRVTDTQYF.